The clone carrying this TCR beta chain occurred many times. Its antigen is still unknown. A minimum of 6 micrograms of total RNA was extracted per sample. A second PCR of about 7 to 12 cycles used a sample-barcoded 5' primer and a J-beta primer mix. Any given sample supplied a minimum of 2.5 million CDR3-containing paired-end reads. TCRdb re-called the 5' RACE reads through MiXCR, storing one row per CDR3 protein. Of hundreds of thousands of distinct CDR3 sequences in the sample, about 51% were seen once. The data are from a study of blood T cells in healthy people across ages. Study findings and constraints: Relative to aged donors, long-lived donors carried more naive CD4+ cells and displayed higher diversity. Naive T cell percentage showed a strong correlation with the diversity of TCR beta.

Sequencing input: blood. The TCR originated in a woman older than 75 in good health.

The CDR3 is CSARFPTDTQYF. In DNA form, the CDR3 reads TGCAGTGCTAGATTTCCAACAGATACGCAGTATTTT. The rearrangement links TRBV20-1 to TRBJ2-3, with unresolved D. This CDR3 has 12 residues. Germline V gene data show CDR1 as DFQATT and CDR2 as SNEGSKA (reference sequence). V lost 2 bases to trimming and J lost 3 bases, with 6 bases between them.